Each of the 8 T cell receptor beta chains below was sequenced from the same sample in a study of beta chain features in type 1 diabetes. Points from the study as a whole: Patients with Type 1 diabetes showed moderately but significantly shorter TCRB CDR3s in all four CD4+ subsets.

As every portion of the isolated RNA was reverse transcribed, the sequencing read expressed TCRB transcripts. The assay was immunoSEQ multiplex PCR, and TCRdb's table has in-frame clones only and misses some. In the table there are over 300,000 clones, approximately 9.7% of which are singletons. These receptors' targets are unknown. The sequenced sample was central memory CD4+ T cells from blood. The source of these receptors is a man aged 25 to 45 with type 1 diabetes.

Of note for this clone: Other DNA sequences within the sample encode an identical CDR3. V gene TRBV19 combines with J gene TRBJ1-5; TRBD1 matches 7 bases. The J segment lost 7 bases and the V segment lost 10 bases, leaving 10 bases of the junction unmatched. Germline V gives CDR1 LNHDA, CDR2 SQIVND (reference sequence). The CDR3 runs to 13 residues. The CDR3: CATSTGVGQPQHF. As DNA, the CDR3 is TGTGCCACCTCAACAGGGGTAGGGCAGCCCCAGCATTTT.

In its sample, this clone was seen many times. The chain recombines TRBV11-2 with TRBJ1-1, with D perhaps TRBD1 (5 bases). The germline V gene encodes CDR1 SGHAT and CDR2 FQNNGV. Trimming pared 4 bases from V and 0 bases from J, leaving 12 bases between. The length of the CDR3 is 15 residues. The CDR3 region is CASSSTTVMNTEAFF. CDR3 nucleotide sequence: TGTGCCAGCAGCTCCACGACAGTTATGAACACTGAAGCTTTCTTT.

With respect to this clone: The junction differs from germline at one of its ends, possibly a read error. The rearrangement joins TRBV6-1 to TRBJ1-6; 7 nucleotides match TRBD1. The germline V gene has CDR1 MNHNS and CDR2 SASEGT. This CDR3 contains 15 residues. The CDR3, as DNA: TGTGCCATCAGTGAACAGGGGCCGTTTAGCTCACCCCTCCACTTT. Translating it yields CAISEQGPFSSPLHF.

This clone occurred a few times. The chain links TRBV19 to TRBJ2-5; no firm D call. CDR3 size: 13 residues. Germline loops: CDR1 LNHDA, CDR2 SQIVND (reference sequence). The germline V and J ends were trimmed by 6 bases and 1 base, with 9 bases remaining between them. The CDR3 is CASRPRVQETQYF. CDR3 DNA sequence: TGTGCCAGTAGACCTAGGGTCCAAGAGACCCAGTACTTC.

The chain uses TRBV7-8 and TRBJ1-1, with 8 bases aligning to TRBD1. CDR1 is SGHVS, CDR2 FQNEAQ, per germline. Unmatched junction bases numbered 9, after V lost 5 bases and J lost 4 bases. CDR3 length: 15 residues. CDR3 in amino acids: CASSRRGRVGTEAFF. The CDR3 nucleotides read TGTGCCAGCAGCCGCAGGGGGCGGGTGGGCACTGAAGCTTTCTTT. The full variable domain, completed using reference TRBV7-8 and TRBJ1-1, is GAGVSQSPRYKVAKRGQDVALRCDPISGHVSLFWYQQALGQGPEFLTYFQNEAQLDKSGLPSDRFFAERPEGSVSTLKIQRTQQEDSAVYLCASSRRGRVGTEAFFGQGTRLTVV.

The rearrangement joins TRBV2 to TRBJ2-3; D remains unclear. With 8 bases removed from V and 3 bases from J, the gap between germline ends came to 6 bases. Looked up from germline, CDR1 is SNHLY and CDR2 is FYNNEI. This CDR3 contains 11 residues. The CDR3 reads CASATTDTQYF. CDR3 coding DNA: TGTGCCAGCGCTACTACAGATACGCAGTATTTT.

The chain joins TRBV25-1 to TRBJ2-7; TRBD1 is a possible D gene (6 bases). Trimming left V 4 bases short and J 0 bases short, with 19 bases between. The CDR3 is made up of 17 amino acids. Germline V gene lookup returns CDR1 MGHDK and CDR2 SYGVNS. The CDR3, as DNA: TGTGCCAGCAGTGGAGGAAAAGCCGGACAGCCCTCCTACGAGCAGTACTTC. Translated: CASSGGKAGQPSYEQYF.

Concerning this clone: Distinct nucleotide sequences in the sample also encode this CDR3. The CDR3 sequence is CASSLRNNEQFF. The CDR3 nucleotides are TGTGCCAGCAGCTTAAGGAACAATGAGCAGTTCTTC. V is TRBV7-2 and J is TRBJ2-1; no clear D gene. This CDR3 is built from 12 residues. Germline V gene data show CDR1 as SGHTA and CDR2 as FQGNSA. Between the trimmed V and J ends, which lost 2 bases and 5 bases, there was a span of 4 bases.